The next 25 T cell receptor beta chains were all read from a single sample in a study of T cell responses to AZD1222 COVID-19 vaccine. The data were produced by immunoSEQ multiplex PCR, yet TCRdb's version contains in-frame clones alone and is incomplete. The sample includes about 79,000 clones, 75% to 85% of them seen just once. Sequenced here: peripheral blood, sampled on day 0 of AZD1222 vaccination. Source of these receptors: an adult in good health.

The chain has TRBV23-1 and TRBJ2-3; D gene ambiguous. TRBV23-1 is an open reading frame, and its role is uncertain. The CDR3 has 19 amino acids. Deletions cut 0 bases from V and 2 bases from J, with 21 bases between. The CDR3 region is CASSQSYFIVIGTTDTQYF. The CDR3 nucleotides are TGCGCCAGCAGTCAATCGTATTTTATTGTAATCGGTACCACAGATACGCAGTATTTT.

V is TRBV2 and J is TRBJ1-6; tentatively, D is TRBD1 (6 bases). The ends were cut back, 6 bases at V and 1 base at J, with 13 bases in the middle. The germline V gene encodes CDR1 SNHLY and CDR2 FYNNEI. The CDR3 contains 16 residues. The CDR3 bases are TGTGCCAGCAGAACACAGGGCGGGTCCTATAATTCACCCCTCCACTTT. This encodes CASRTQGGSYNSPLHF.

This chain connects TRBV3-1 (or the pseudogene TRBV3-2) to TRBJ1-1, with D perhaps matching TRBD1 (5 bases). CDR1 LGHDT and CDR2 YNNKEL come from the germline V gene (reference sequence). Deletions cut 4 bases from V and 8 bases from J, with 20 bases between. This CDR3 is 15 amino acids long. Here the CDR3 reads CASSPKGQMRFEAFF. The CDR3 DNA reads as TGTGCCAGCAGCCCCAAGGGGCAGATGAGGTTCGAAGCTTTCTTT.

The chain recombines TRBV27 with TRBJ1-6; D is undetermined. CDR1 is MNHEY and CDR2 is SMNVEV in the germline V gene (reference sequence). V shed 2 bases and J shed 7 bases, with 12 bases lying between them. The CDR3 covers 15 residues. CDR3 loop: CASSLNSGSNSPLHF. The CDR3 DNA follows: TGTGCCAGCAGTTTAAATTCAGGTTCCAATTCACCCCTCCACTTT.

The genes are TRBV28 and TRBJ1-6, with TRBD1 matching over 7 bases. The CDR3 length is 14 residues. The germline CDR1 and CDR2 sequences are MDHEN and SYDVKM. Trimming at V came to 2 bases and at J to 10 bases, leaving 5 bases not matched to a gene. The CDR3 loop reads CASSLGQEYSPLHF. The CDR3 DNA sequence: TGTGCCAGCAGTTTAGGACAGGAGTACTCACCCCTCCACTTT. Drawing the rest from reference TRBV28 and TRBJ1-6, the complete variable domain is DVKVTQSSRYLVKRTGEKVFLECVQDMDHENMFWYRQDPGLGLRLIYFSYDVKMKEKGDIPEGYSVSREKKERFSLILESASTNQTSMYLCASSLGQEYSPLHFGNGTRLTVT.

The V and J genes are TRBV21-1 and TRBJ2-7. TRBV21-1 is a recognized pseudogene. This CDR3 is 15 amino acids long. In DNA form, the CDR3 reads TGTGCCAGCAGCAAAGCGGGTATTACCCCCTACGAGCAGTACTTC. Amino acids: CASSKAGITPYEQYF.

This clone was counted a single time. The chain is built from TRBV5-6 and TRBJ2-4, with a tentative D call TRBD2 (5 bases). Trimming took 2 bases from V and 2 from J, leaving 20 bases between them. Germline CDR1 SGHDT, CDR2 YYEEEE. This CDR3 has 18 amino acids. CDR3 nucleotides: TGTGCCAGCAGCTTTGGCAGGTCACCAGCGGACCCCAAAAACATTCAGTACTTC. This encodes CASSFGRSPADPKNIQYF.

The chain joins TRBV9 to TRBJ1-6, with a tentative D call TRBD1 (6 bases). Germline CDR1 is SGDLS and CDR2 is YYNGEE. V was cut by 3 bases and J by 2 bases, with 12 bases left in between. This CDR3 comprises 16 residues. Here the CDR3 reads CASSAQQGTYNSPLHF. The CDR3 DNA follows: TGTGCCAGCAGCGCCCAACAGGGAACCTATAATTCACCCCTCCACTTT.

The CDR3 DNA sequence: TGTGCCAGTAGTATCTGGGACAGGGGCATGGCACCCCTCCACTTT. It codes for CASSIWDRGMAPLHF. The rearrangement links TRBV19 to TRBJ1-6; 10 bases map to TRBD1. CDR1 is LNHDA, CDR2 SQIVND, per germline (reference sequence). Trimming at V came to 3 bases and at J to 11 bases, leaving 7 bases not matched to a gene. This CDR3 comprises 15 residues.

The rearrangement links TRBV18 to TRBJ1-3, with 7 bases matching TRBD1. CDR3 length: 13 residues. V trimming: 6 bases; J trimming: 4 bases; junction bases outside the gene matches: 3. Germline CDR1 and CDR2: KGHSH and LQKENI. The CDR3: CASSSGQGNTIYF. The CDR3 coding sequence is TGTGCCAGCTCCTCGGGACAGGGAAACACCATATATTTT.

The gene calls are TRBV4-2 and TRBJ1-1; D perhaps matches TRBD1 (5 bases). V dropped 0 bases and J dropped 5 bases, with 13 bases sitting between them. The CDR3 has 15 amino acids. Germline CDR1 LGHNA, CDR2 YNFKEQ. The CDR3 sequence: CASSQDSGGVTEAFF. The CDR3 bases are TGTGCCAGCAGCCAAGACTCCGGGGGAGTAACTGAAGCTTTCTTT.

The chain carries TRBV2 and TRBJ2-2, with 7 bases fitting TRBD2. V lost 6 bases to trimming and J lost 0 bases; unmatched junction nucleotides: 1. CDR3 size: 14 residues. Germline V CDR1 and CDR2: SNHLY, FYNNEI. CDR3 in DNA: TGTGCCAGCAGGGCGGGGGCGAACACCGGGGAGCTGTTTTTT. This codes for CASRAGANTGELFF.

In DNA form, the CDR3 reads TGTGCCAGCAGCTCGGGACGGTTTAGCAATCAGCCCCAGCATTTT. Its translation is CASSSGRFSNQPQHF. This chain connects TRBV7-8 to TRBJ1-5, with TRBD1 as a possible D gene (5 bases). The ends were cut back, 4 bases at V and 0 bases at J, with 10 bases in the middle. This CDR3 has 15 amino acids. Germline V lookup: CDR1 SGHVS, CDR2 FQNEAQ.

This clone appeared a single time. This chain uses TRBV14 with TRBJ1-2; D is unclear. Germline V gives CDR1 SGHDN, CDR2 FVKESK. The CDR3 spans 13 residues. Between the trimmed V and J ends, which lost 1 base and 4 bases, there was a span of 7 bases. The CDR3 reads CASSQGPAYGYTF. CDR3 nucleotide sequence: TGTGCCAGCAGCCAAGGACCGGCCTATGGCTACACCTTC.

This clone was detected a few times. This sequence joins TRBV5-1 and TRBJ1-1; 9 bases fit TRBD1. Germline CDR1 is SGHRS and CDR2 is YFSETQ. The CDR3 is 14 residues long. Trimming removed 2 bases from V and 4 bases from J; junction bases left unmatched: 3. The CDR3 region is CASSFGDRATEAFF. CDR3 DNA: TGCGCCAGCAGCTTCGGGGACAGGGCCACTGAAGCTTTCTTT.

The chain combines TRBV5-1 with TRBJ1-2; 7 bases line up with TRBD1. The ends lost 7 bases at V and 4 bases at J; junction bases unmatched: 13. Germline CDR1 SGHRS, CDR2 YFSETQ. This CDR3 region has 15 residues. CDR3 in amino acids: CASGQDLQPTYGYTF. The CDR3 DNA reads as TGCGCCAGCGGACAGGACCTGCAACCCACCTATGGCTACACCTTC.

This rearrangement joins TRBV5-1 to TRBJ1-2; possibly TRBD1 for D (6 bases). This CDR3 comprises 13 residues. From germline, CDR1 is SGHRS and CDR2 YFSETQ. Trimming took off 2 bases at V and 8 bases at J, with 13 bases between the two ends. This CDR3 is CASSLQGLEGYTF. The CDR3 region has the DNA TGCGCCAGCAGCTTACAGGGCCTCGAGGGCTACACCTTC.

The rearrangement links TRBV5-1 to TRBJ1-4; tentatively, D is TRBD1 (5 bases). Germline CDR1 reads SGHRS; CDR2 reads YFSETQ. Trimming stripped 1 base from V and 3 bases from J, with 13 bases between. This CDR3 comprises 16 residues. CDR3 sequence: CASSLSGLGANEKLFF. The CDR3 DNA reads TGCGCCAGCAGCTTGTCAGGGCTCGGTGCTAATGAAAAACTGTTTTTT.

The rearrangement joins TRBV3-1 (or the pseudogene TRBV3-2) to TRBJ1-2; no definite D call. Germline lookup yields CDR1 LGHDT and CDR2 YNNKEL (reference sequence). CDR3 length: 13 amino acids. V gave up 4 bases and J gave up 4 bases, with 10 bases separating them. The DNA for the CDR3 is TGTGCCAGCAGCCCCCCCGGGTTCTATGGCTACACCTTC. The encoded protein is CASSPPGFYGYTF.

The rearrangement links TRBV11-2 to TRBJ2-7, with D perhaps TRBD1 or TRBD2 (6 bases each). Germline CDR1 SGHAT, CDR2 FQNNGV. Trimming left V 3 bases short and J 3 bases short, with 15 bases between. CDR3 length equals 15 residues. The CDR3 nucleotides read TGTGCCAGCAGCTTTCCGGGCGGAGGGGGCTACGAGCAGTACTTC. Amino acid sequence: CASSFPGGGGYEQYF. The whole variable domain, remainder taken from reference TRBV11-2 and TRBJ2-7, is EAGVAQSPRYKIIEKRQSVAFWCNPISGHATLYWYQQILGQGPKLLIQFQNNGVVDDSQLPKDRFSAERLKGVDSTLKIQPAKLEDSAVYLCASSFPGGGGYEQYFGPGTRLTVT.

This clone was found a few times. This chain uses TRBV9 with TRBJ2-5; TRBD2 matches at 11 bases. Germline CDR1 and CDR2: SGDLS and YYNGEE. This CDR3 has 14 residues. The trim removed 3 bases at V and 4 bases at J, leaving 2 bases unmatched. The CDR3 coding sequence is TGTGCCAGCAGCGGCGGACTAGCGGGAGAGACCCAGTACTTC. This translates into CASSGGLAGETQYF.

This sequence joins TRBV13 and TRBJ1-6; D not resolved. The CDR3 has 17 residues. Germline CDR1 reads PRHDT; CDR2 reads FYEKMQ (reference sequence). The V gene lost 6 bases and the J gene lost 6 bases, with 21 bases spanning the gap. CDR3 nucleotides: TGTGCCAGCAGATCGAGCCGGTCCCCTTCGGTTAATTCACCCCTCCACTTT. This translates into CASRSSRSPSVNSPLHF.

This chain uses TRBV24-1 with TRBJ1-2, with 8 bases fitting TRBD1. Trimming took 7 bases from V and 8 from J; bases not matched to a gene: 8. CDR1 KGHDR and CDR2 SFDVKD come from the germline V gene. The CDR3 is 13 amino acids. CDR3 loop: CATRPQGAQGYTF. The CDR3 DNA sequence: TGTGCCACCAGGCCTCAGGGGGCGCAGGGCTACACCTTC.

This rearrangement joins TRBV6-5 to TRBJ1-5, with D uncertain. This CDR3 comprises 13 residues. With 5 bases removed from V and 4 bases from J, the gap between germline ends came to 9 bases. Germline V gene data show CDR1 as MNHEY and CDR2 as SVGAGI. Here the CDR3 reads CASSPQRNQPQHF. CDR3 nucleotide sequence: TGTGCCAGCAGTCCCCAGCGGAATCAGCCCCAGCATTTT.

The chain couples TRBV11-2 to TRBJ2-1, with TRBD2 matching 9 bases. V lost 4 bases, J lost 10 bases, and 2 bases stayed unmatched. Per the germline V gene, CDR1 is SGHAT and CDR2 is FQNNGV. This CDR3 comprises 12 residues. The DNA of the CDR3 is TGTGCCAGCAGCTCTAGCGGGAAAGAGCAGTTCTTC. Protein sequence: CASSSSGKEQFF.